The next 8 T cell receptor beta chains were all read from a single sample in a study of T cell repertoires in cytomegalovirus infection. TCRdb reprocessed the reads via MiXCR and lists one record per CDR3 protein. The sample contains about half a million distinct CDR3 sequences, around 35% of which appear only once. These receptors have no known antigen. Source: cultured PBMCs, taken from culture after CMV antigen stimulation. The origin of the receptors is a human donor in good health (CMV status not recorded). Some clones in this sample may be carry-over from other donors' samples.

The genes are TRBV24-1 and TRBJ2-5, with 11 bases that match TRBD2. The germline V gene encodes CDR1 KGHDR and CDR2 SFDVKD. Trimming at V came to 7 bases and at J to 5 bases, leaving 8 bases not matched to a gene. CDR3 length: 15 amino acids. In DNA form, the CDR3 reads TGTGCCACCAGCACCGGGACTAGCGGAGGGGAGACCCAGTACTTC. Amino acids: CATSTGTSGGETQYF.

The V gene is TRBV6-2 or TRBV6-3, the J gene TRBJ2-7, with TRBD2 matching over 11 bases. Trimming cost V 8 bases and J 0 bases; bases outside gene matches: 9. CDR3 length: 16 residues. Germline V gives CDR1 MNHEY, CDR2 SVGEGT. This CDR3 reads CASCELAGAVSYEQYV. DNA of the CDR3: TGTGCCAGCTGCGAACTAGCGGGAGCAGTCTCCTACGAGCAGTACGTC.

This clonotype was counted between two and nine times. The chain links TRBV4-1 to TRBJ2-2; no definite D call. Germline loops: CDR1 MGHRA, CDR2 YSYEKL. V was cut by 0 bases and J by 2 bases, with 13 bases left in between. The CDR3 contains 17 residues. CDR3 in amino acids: CASSQDYLAVNTGELFF. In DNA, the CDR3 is TGCGCCAGCAGCCAAGATTATTTGGCGGTCAACACCGGGGAGCTGTTTTTT.

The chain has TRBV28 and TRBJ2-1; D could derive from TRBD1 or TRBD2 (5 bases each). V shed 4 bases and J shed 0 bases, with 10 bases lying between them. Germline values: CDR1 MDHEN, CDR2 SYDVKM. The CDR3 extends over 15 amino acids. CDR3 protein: CASSWDVSSYNEQFF. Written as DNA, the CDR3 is TGTGCCAGCAGTTGGGACGTCAGCTCCTACAATGAGCAGTTCTTC.

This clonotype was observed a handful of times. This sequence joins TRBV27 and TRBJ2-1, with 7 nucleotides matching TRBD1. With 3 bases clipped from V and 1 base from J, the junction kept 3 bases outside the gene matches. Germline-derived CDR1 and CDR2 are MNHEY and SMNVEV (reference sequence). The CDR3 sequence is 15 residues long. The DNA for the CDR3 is TGTGCCAGCAGTTTCACAGGGGAGTCCTACAATGAGCAGTTCTTC. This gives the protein CASSFTGESYNEQFF.

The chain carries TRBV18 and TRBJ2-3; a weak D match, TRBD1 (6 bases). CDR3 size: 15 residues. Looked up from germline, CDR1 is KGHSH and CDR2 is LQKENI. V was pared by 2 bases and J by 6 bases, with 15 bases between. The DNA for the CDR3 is TGTGCCAGCTCACCAGCTAGGACCACAGGGGATACGCAGTATTTT. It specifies CASSPARTTGDTQYF.

The CDR3 is CASSFGGGSGELFF. CDR3 nucleotides: TGTGCCAGCAGCTTTGGGGGGGGTTCCGGGGAGCTGTTTTTT. The V gene is TRBV7-2, the J gene TRBJ2-2, with TRBD2 matching 7 bases. The germline gives CDR1 SGHTA, CDR2 FQGNSA. The CDR3 runs 14 residues. With V trimmed by 3 bases and J by 6 bases, 4 bases remained unmatched.

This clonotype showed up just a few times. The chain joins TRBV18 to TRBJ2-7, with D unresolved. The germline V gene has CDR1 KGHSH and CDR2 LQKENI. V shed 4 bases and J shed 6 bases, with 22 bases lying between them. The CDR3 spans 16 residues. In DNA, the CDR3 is TGTGCCAGCTCACTTAACCCCGGTACCCGGATCTCCGAGCAGTACTTC. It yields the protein CASSLNPGTRISEQYF.